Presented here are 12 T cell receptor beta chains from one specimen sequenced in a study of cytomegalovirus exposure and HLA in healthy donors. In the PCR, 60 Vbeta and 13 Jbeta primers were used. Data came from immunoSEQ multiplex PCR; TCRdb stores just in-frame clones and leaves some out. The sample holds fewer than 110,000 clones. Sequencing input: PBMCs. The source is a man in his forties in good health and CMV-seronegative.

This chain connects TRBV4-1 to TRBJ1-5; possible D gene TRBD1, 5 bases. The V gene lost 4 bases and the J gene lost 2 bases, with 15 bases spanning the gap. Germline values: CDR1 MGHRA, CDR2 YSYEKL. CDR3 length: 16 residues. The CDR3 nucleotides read TGCGCCAGCAGCCTCACACAGGTAGCGGGCAATCAGCCCCAGCATTTT. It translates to CASSLTQVAGNQPQHF.

Written as DNA, the CDR3 is TGCGCCAGCAGTGAGGGGGGCAACACAGATACGCAGTATTTT. Protein: CASSEGGNTDTQYF. This chain uses TRBV10-1 with TRBJ2-3, with D perhaps TRBD1 (6 bases). The CDR3 runs to 14 residues. Germline lookup yields CDR1 WNHNN and CDR2 SYGVQD (reference sequence). Trimming left V 2 bases short and J 2 bases short, with 8 bases between.

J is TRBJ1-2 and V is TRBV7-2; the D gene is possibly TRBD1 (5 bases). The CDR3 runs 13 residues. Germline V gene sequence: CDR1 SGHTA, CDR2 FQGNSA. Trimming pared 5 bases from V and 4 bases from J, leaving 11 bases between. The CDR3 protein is CASSRGFGYGYTF. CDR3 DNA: TGTGCCAGCAGCAGGGGATTCGGCTATGGCTACACCTTC. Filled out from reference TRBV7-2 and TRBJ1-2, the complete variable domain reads GAGVSQSPSNKVTEKGKDVELRCDPISGHTALYWYRQSLGQGLEFLIYFQGNSAPDKSGLPSDRFSAERTGGSVSTLTIQRTQQEDSAVYLCASSRGFGYGYTFGSGTRLTVV.

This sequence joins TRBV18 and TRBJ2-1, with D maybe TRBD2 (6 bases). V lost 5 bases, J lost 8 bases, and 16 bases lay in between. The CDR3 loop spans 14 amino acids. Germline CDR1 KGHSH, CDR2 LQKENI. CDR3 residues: CASSGEAVMYEQFF. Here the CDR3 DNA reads TGTGCCAGCTCAGGGGAGGCGGTTATGTATGAGCAGTTCTTC. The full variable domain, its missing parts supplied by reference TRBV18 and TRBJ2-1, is NAGVMQNPRHLVRRRGQEARLRCSPMKGHSHVYWYRQLPEEGLKFMVYLQKENIIDESGMPKERFSAEFPKEGPSILRIQQVVRGDSAAYFCASSGEAVMYEQFFGPGTRLTVL.

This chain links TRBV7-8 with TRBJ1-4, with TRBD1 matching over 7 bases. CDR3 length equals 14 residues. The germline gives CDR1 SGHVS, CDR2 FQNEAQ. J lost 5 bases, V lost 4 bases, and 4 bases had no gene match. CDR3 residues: CASSSSTGNEKLFF. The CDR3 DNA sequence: TGTGCCAGCAGCTCATCGACAGGGAATGAAAAACTGTTTTTT.

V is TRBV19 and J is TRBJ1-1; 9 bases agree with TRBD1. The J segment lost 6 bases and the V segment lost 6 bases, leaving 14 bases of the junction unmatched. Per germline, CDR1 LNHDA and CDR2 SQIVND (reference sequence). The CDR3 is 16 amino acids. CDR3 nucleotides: TGTGCCAGTAGCGGGAGAAGGACAGGGGTAATCGCTGAAGCTTTCTTT. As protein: CASSGRRTGVIAEAFF.

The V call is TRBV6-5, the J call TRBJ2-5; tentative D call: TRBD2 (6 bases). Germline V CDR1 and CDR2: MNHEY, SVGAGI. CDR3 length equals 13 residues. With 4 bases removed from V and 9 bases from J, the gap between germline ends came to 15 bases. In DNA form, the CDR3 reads TGTGCCAGCAGTTTAGGGGCTGGGGAGGCCCAGTACTTC. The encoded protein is CASSLGAGEAQYF.

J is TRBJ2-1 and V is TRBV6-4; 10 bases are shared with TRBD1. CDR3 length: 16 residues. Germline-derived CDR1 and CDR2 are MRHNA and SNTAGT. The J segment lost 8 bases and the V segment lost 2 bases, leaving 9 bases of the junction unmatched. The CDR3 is CASSDRRTGGTDEQFF. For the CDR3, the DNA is TGTGCCAGCAGTGACAGGCGGACAGGGGGGACCGATGAGCAGTTCTTC.

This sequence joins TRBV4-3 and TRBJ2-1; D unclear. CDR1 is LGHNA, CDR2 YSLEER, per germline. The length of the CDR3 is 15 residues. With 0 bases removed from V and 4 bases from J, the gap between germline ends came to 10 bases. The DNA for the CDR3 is TGCGCCAGCAGCCAAGATTCGGTCAATTACAATGAGCAGTTCTTC. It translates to CASSQDSVNYNEQFF.

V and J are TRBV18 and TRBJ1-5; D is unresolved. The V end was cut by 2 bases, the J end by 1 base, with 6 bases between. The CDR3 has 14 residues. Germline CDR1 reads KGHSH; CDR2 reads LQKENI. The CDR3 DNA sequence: TGTGCCAGCTCACCAGCGGGGAGCAATCAGCCCCAGCATTTT. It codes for CASSPAGSNQPQHF. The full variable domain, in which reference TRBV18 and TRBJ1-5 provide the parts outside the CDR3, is NAGVMQNPRHLVRRRGQEARLRCSPMKGHSHVYWYRQLPEEGLKFMVYLQKENIIDESGMPKERFSAEFPKEGPSILRIQQVVRGDSAAYFCASSPAGSNQPQHFGDGTRLSIL.

The CDR3 is CASSSQTGGGDTQYF. The CDR3 DNA reads as TGTGCCAGCAGCTCTCAGACAGGGGGGGGAGATACGCAGTATTTT. V usage is TRBV7-2 and J usage is TRBJ2-3; 9 bases fit TRBD1. The ends lost 4 bases at V and 5 bases at J; junction bases unmatched: 7. The CDR3 contains 15 residues. The germline gives CDR1 SGHTA, CDR2 FQGNSA.

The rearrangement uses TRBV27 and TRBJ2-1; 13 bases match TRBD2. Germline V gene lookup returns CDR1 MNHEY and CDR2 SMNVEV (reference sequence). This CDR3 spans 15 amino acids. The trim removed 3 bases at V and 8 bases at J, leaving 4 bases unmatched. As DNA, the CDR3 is TGTGCCAGCAGTTTGACTAGCGGGAGGAAGGATGAGCAGTTCTTC. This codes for CASSLTSGRKDEQFF.